The rows below give T cell receptor beta chains drawn from one sample of a study of cytomegalovirus exposure and HLA in healthy donors. Clones were read by immunoSEQ multiplex PCR, and TCRdb kept only the in-frame ones, dropping some. Here the sample spans roughly 300,000 clones, 87% being singletons. The sample consisted of PBMCs. Receptor source: a woman aged 25-40 years in good health and CMV-seropositive. CDR3s include the opening cysteine and the closing phenylalanine or tryptophan. Each record gives: CDR3 DNA, CDR3 protein, clone size, D gene, V gene, J gene. D genes are given only for firm matches. Size tells how often a clone was seen (once, few, many) or the class of an expanded clone, and some rows leave it out.

cdr3_nt: TGTGCCAGCAGCCAGGGACAGGGGGCGGATGAGCAGTACTTC; cdr3_aa: CASSQGQGADEQYF; clone_size: .; d_call: TRBD1; v_call: TRBV7-9; j_call: TRBJ2-7
cdr3_nt: TGTGCCAGCAGTTTAATGGCAGGGGCTGGAAACACCATATATTTT; cdr3_aa: CASSLMAGAGNTIYF; clone_size: .; d_call: .; v_call: TRBV28; j_call: TRBJ1-3
cdr3_nt: TGTGCCAGCAGCTTAAACCTCGGACTAGCGGGAGTGTACACCGGGGAGCTGTTTTTT; cdr3_aa: CASSLNLGLAGVYTGELFF; clone_size: .; d_call: TRBD2; v_call: TRBV7-9; j_call: TRBJ2-2
cdr3_nt: TGTGCCAGCAGTGAAAACAGGGCCTACGAGCAGTACTTC; cdr3_aa: CASSENRAYEQYF; clone_size: .; d_call: .; v_call: TRBV6-1; j_call: TRBJ2-7
cdr3_nt: TGTGCCAGCAGTTTATCCCTCGGAGGGGGGGCGGGCAATGAGCAGTTCTTC; cdr3_aa: CASSLSLGGGAGNEQFF; clone_size: .; d_call: .; v_call: TRBV27; j_call: TRBJ2-1
cdr3_nt: TGTGCCTGGAGTGCGGGACATAACACTGAAGCTTTCTTT; cdr3_aa: CAWSAGHNTEAFF; clone_size: .; d_call: .; v_call: TRBV30; j_call: TRBJ1-1
cdr3_nt: TGTGCCAGTAGTGGGATGTGGGGTGGCTCCTACAATGAGCAGTTCTTC; cdr3_aa: CASSGMWGGSYNEQFF; clone_size: .; d_call: .; v_call: TRBV19; j_call: TRBJ2-1
cdr3_nt: TGCGCCAGCAGCCATAGGCGGGGACAGATCTACAATGAGCAGTTCTTC; cdr3_aa: CASSHRRGQIYNEQFF; clone_size: .; d_call: .; v_call: TRBV4-3; j_call: TRBJ2-1
cdr3_nt: TGTGCCAGCAGTATGATTAACCGGGACGGCCTTCGGGGGGGCTACACCTTC; cdr3_aa: CASSMINRDGLRGGYTF; clone_size: .; d_call: .; v_call: TRBV27; j_call: TRBJ1-2
cdr3_nt: TGTGCCAGCAGTCCGGACATACCTTTGGGTCAGCCCCAGCATTTT; cdr3_aa: CASSPDIPLGQPQHF; clone_size: .; d_call: .; v_call: TRBV6-1; j_call: TRBJ1-5
cdr3_nt: TGTGCCAGCAGCCCCCTCTCAGGGGATAGCTCCTACGAGCAGTACTTC; cdr3_aa: CASSPLSGDSSYEQYF; clone_size: .; d_call: .; v_call: TRBV9; j_call: TRBJ2-7
cdr3_nt: TGTGCCAGCAGCCCTGGCGGCTTCTACGAGCAGTACTTC; cdr3_aa: CASSPGGFYEQYF; clone_size: .; d_call: .; v_call: TRBV6-5; j_call: TRBJ2-7
cdr3_nt: TGTGCCAGTAGTATATCGTGGGAGCTGTTTTTT; cdr3_aa: CASSISWELFF; clone_size: .; d_call: .; v_call: TRBV19; j_call: TRBJ2-2
cdr3_nt: TGTGCCAGCGGCAAGGACAGTTACTATGGCTACACCTTC; cdr3_aa: CASGKDSYYGYTF; clone_size: .; d_call: .; v_call: TRBV6-5; j_call: TRBJ1-2
cdr3_nt: TGTGCCTGGTCGAGGGACCAGTCTAACTATGGCTACACCTTC; cdr3_aa: CAWSRDQSNYGYTF; clone_size: .; d_call: .; v_call: TRBV30; j_call: TRBJ1-2
cdr3_nt: TGTGCCAGCAGCTTAGGACAGGGTGTTGAGTACTTC; cdr3_aa: CASSLGQGVEYF; clone_size: .; d_call: TRBD1; v_call: TRBV7-9; j_call: TRBJ2-7
cdr3_nt: TGCAGCGCCTTTCAGGGGAGGGCCTACAATGAGCAGTTCTTC; cdr3_aa: CSAFQGRAYNEQFF; clone_size: .; d_call: .; v_call: TRBV29-1; j_call: TRBJ2-1
cdr3_nt: TGTGCCTGGAGTAGGACAGGGGTTATTGATTCACCCCTCCACTTT; cdr3_aa: CAWSRTGVIDSPLHF; clone_size: few; d_call: TRBD1; v_call: TRBV30; j_call: TRBJ1-6
cdr3_nt: TGTGCCAGCAGTTATGATCTTAGGACATATAGCAATCAGCCCCAGCATTTT; cdr3_aa: CASSYDLRTYSNQPQHF; clone_size: .; d_call: .; v_call: TRBV27; j_call: TRBJ1-5
cdr3_nt: TGTGCCAGCAGCTCTACTGCGGGACAGCAAGAGACCCAGTACTTC; cdr3_aa: CASSSTAGQQETQYF; clone_size: .; d_call: .; v_call: TRBV6-1; j_call: TRBJ2-5
cdr3_nt: TGCGCCAGCAGCACCGGGACAGAGAATCAGCCCCAGCATTTT; cdr3_aa: CASSTGTENQPQHF; clone_size: .; d_call: TRBD1; v_call: TRBV5-1; j_call: TRBJ1-5
cdr3_nt: TGTGCCAGCAGCCTATTACGGGACAGGGTAAATCACTACACCTTC; cdr3_aa: CASSLLRDRVNHYTF; clone_size: .; d_call: TRBD1; v_call: TRBV14; j_call: TRBJ1-2
cdr3_nt: TGTGCCAGCAGTCCACCTACGCAGGGAGACTTT; cdr3_aa: CASSPPTQGDF; clone_size: .; d_call: .; v_call: TRBV28; j_call: TRBJ1-1
cdr3_nt: TGCGCCAGCAGCCAAGAAAGGATAACTAACTATGGCTACACCTTC; cdr3_aa: CASSQERITNYGYTF; clone_size: few; d_call: .; v_call: TRBV4-3; j_call: TRBJ1-2
cdr3_nt: TGTGCCAGCAGCTTACACGGACAGGGGGACACTGAAGCTTTCTTT; cdr3_aa: CASSLHGQGDTEAFF; clone_size: .; d_call: TRBD1; v_call: TRBV7-2; j_call: TRBJ1-1
cdr3_nt: TGTGCCAGCAGCGTAGGTGCTCGAGTAGCGGGGACTGAGCAGTTCTTC; cdr3_aa: CASSVGARVAGTEQFF; clone_size: .; d_call: TRBD2; v_call: TRBV9; j_call: TRBJ2-1
cdr3_nt: TGCAGCGTTGGTGAGGGGAGAGGCAATCAGCCCCAGCATTTT; cdr3_aa: CSVGEGRGNQPQHF; clone_size: .; d_call: .; v_call: TRBV29-1; j_call: TRBJ1-5
cdr3_nt: TGTGCCAGCAGACCACAGGGTTTCGGTGAAAAACTGTTTTTT; cdr3_aa: CASRPQGFGEKLFF; clone_size: .; d_call: .; v_call: TRBV6-5; j_call: TRBJ1-4
cdr3_nt: TGTGCCAGTAGTATAGACATCGTCCCGGGACAGGGTGCAGCTTTCTTT; cdr3_aa: CASSIDIVPGQGAAFF; clone_size: .; d_call: TRBD1; v_call: TRBV19; j_call: TRBJ1-1
cdr3_nt: TGTGCCAGCAGCTTATCTGGGGGGGGTGAGCAGTTCTTC; cdr3_aa: CASSLSGGGEQFF; clone_size: .; d_call: TRBD2; v_call: TRBV11-2; j_call: TRBJ2-1
cdr3_nt: TGTGCCGTCAAGCCAGGGGGGTTTAATGGAAACACCATATATTTT; cdr3_aa: CAVKPGGFNGNTIYF; clone_size: .; d_call: TRBD1; v_call: TRBV19; j_call: TRBJ1-3
cdr3_nt: TGTGCCAGCAGTAAGGGACAGGGGGCTGGGGAGACCCAGTACTTC; cdr3_aa: CASSKGQGAGETQYF; clone_size: .; d_call: TRBD1; v_call: TRBV2; j_call: TRBJ2-5
cdr3_nt: TGCGCCAGCAGTCCAGCCCCTTTCGGGAGGGAGCATTTT; cdr3_aa: CASSPAPFGREHF; clone_size: .; d_call: .; v_call: TRBV5-1; j_call: TRBJ1-5
cdr3_nt: TGTGCCACCAGCAGCGCTGAGGGTCAGCCCCAGCATTTT; cdr3_aa: CATSSAEGQPQHF; clone_size: .; d_call: .; v_call: TRBV15; j_call: TRBJ1-5
cdr3_nt: TGTGCCAGCAGTCCCTGGGGACAGGGAAACTATGGCTACACCTTC; cdr3_aa: CASSPWGQGNYGYTF; clone_size: .; d_call: TRBD1; v_call: TRBV6-5; j_call: TRBJ1-2
cdr3_nt: TGTGCCCAAACAAGGGATCCGCCGGATTCACCCCTCCACTTT; cdr3_aa: CAQTRDPPDSPLHF; clone_size: .; d_call: .; v_call: TRBV19; j_call: TRBJ1-6
cdr3_nt: TGCGCCAGCAGCCAAGGACAGGGGTACACTGAAGCTTTCTTT; cdr3_aa: CASSQGQGYTEAFF; clone_size: few; d_call: TRBD1; v_call: TRBV4-1; j_call: TRBJ1-1
cdr3_nt: TGTGCCATCAGTGAGAGAGGAGGTTTGGGACAGGCTCATCAGCCCCAGCATTTT; cdr3_aa: CAISERGGLGQAHQPQHF; clone_size: .; d_call: TRBD1; v_call: TRBV10-3; j_call: TRBJ1-5
cdr3_nt: TGTGCCAGTAGTTCTAGCGGGAGTAGCACAGATACGCAGTATTTT; cdr3_aa: CASSSSGSSTDTQYF; clone_size: .; d_call: TRBD2; v_call: TRBV19; j_call: TRBJ2-3
cdr3_nt: TGTGCCAGCAGCCCCGCCGCCTACGAGCAGTACTTC; cdr3_aa: CASSPAAYEQYF; clone_size: .; d_call: .; v_call: TRBV11-2; j_call: TRBJ2-7
cdr3_nt: TGCGCCAGCAGCCCAATTGCGTGGGACAAACTGTTTTTT; cdr3_aa: CASSPIAWDKLFF; clone_size: .; d_call: .; v_call: TRBV4-1; j_call: TRBJ1-4
cdr3_nt: TGTGCCAGCAGCTTAAATGGGGGGAACACTGAAGCTTTCTTT; cdr3_aa: CASSLNGGNTEAFF; clone_size: .; d_call: .; v_call: TRBV7-6; j_call: TRBJ1-1
cdr3_nt: TGTGCCAGCAGTTTAAGCTACACAGATACGCAGTATTTT; cdr3_aa: CASSLSYTDTQYF; clone_size: .; d_call: .; v_call: TRBV27; j_call: TRBJ2-3
cdr3_nt: TGTGCCAGCAGTGATACCCGGGGGGTGAGGTCTTTAGCCTACGAGCAGTACTTC; cdr3_aa: CASSDTRGVRSLAYEQYF; clone_size: .; d_call: TRBD2; v_call: TRBV6-1; j_call: TRBJ2-7
cdr3_nt: TGTGCCAGCAGCCCAGAGTTGCTAGGAGTCGGAAACACCATATATTTT; cdr3_aa: CASSPELLGVGNTIYF; clone_size: .; d_call: .; v_call: TRBV7-2; j_call: TRBJ1-3
cdr3_nt: TGTGCCAGCAGCGTAGCTGGGACAGGGGTGAACACTGAAGCTTTCTTT; cdr3_aa: CASSVAGTGVNTEAFF; clone_size: .; d_call: TRBD1; v_call: TRBV9; j_call: TRBJ1-1
cdr3_nt: TGTGCCAGCAGTTCTCCTGGGACTAGATACGAGCAGTACTTC; cdr3_aa: CASSSPGTRYEQYF; clone_size: once; d_call: TRBD2; v_call: TRBV28; j_call: TRBJ2-7
cdr3_nt: TGTGCCAGCAGTCTGCAGGGCTCCTACGAGCAGTACTTC; cdr3_aa: CASSLQGSYEQYF; clone_size: .; d_call: .; v_call: TRBV27; j_call: TRBJ2-7
cdr3_nt: TGTGCCATCAGTGACATACTAGCGGGGGGAAGCGAGCAGTACTTC; cdr3_aa: CAISDILAGGSEQYF; clone_size: few; d_call: TRBD2; v_call: TRBV10-3; j_call: TRBJ2-7
cdr3_nt: TGCGCCAGCAGCACGGGACTAGCAATCACAGATACGCAGTATTTT; cdr3_aa: CASSTGLAITDTQYF; clone_size: .; d_call: TRBD2; v_call: TRBV5-1; j_call: TRBJ2-3
cdr3_nt: TGTGCCAGCAGCTTGGGCAAATCCTCCCCCATGAACACTGAAGCTTTCTTT; cdr3_aa: CASSLGKSSPMNTEAFF; clone_size: .; d_call: .; v_call: TRBV5-5; j_call: TRBJ1-1
cdr3_nt: TGTGCCAGCAGCTTAGAAGACGGGGGCTCCTACAATGAGCAGTTCTTC; cdr3_aa: CASSLEDGGSYNEQFF; clone_size: .; d_call: .; v_call: TRBV11-2; j_call: TRBJ2-1
cdr3_nt: TGTGCCACTGCGACAGGGTCCGGCTACACCTTC; cdr3_aa: CATATGSGYTF; clone_size: few; d_call: TRBD1; v_call: TRBV7-9; j_call: TRBJ1-2
cdr3_nt: TGTGCCAGCAGTGAAAGAATGGCAGCGGGGGGGGCGTCGAGCCTTAATCAGCCCCAGCATTTT; cdr3_aa: CASSERMAAGGASSLNQPQHF; clone_size: .; d_call: .; v_call: TRBV6-1; j_call: TRBJ1-5
cdr3_nt: TGTGCCAGCAGCACCACAGATACGCAGTATTTT; cdr3_aa: CASSTTDTQYF; clone_size: .; d_call: .; v_call: TRBV7-2; j_call: TRBJ2-3